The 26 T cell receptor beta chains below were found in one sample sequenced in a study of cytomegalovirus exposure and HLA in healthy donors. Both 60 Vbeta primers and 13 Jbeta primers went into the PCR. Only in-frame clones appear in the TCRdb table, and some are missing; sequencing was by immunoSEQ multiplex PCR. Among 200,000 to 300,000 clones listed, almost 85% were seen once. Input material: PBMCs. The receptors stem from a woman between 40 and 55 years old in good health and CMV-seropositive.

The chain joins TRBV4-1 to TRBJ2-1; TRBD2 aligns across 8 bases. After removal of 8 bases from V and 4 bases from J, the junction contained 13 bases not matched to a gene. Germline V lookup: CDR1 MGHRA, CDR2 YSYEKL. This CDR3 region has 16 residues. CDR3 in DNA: TGCGCCAGCTCAGCGGGAGTCCCAGGATGGTACAATGAGCAGTTCTTC. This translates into CASSAGVPGWYNEQFF.

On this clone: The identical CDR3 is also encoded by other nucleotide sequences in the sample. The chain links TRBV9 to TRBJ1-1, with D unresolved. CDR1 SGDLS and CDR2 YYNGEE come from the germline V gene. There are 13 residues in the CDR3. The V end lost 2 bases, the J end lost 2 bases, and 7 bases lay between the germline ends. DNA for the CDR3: TGTGCCAGCAGCGTGAGGGTTAACACTGAAGCTTTCTTT. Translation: CASSVRVNTEAFF. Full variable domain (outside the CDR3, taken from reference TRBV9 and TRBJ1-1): DSGVTQTPKHLITATGQRVTLRCSPRSGDLSVYWYQQSLDQGLQFLIQYYNGEERAKGNILERFSAQQFPDLHSELNLSSLELGDSALYFCASSVRVNTEAFFGQGTRLTVV.

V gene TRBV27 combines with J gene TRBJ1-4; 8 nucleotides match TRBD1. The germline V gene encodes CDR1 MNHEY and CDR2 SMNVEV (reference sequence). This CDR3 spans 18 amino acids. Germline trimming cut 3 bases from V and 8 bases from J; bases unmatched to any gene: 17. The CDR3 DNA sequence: TGTGCCAGCAGTTTCTCCCGGGACAGGCGGAAAGGAGGAGAAAAACTGTTTTTT. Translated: CASSFSRDRRKGGEKLFF.

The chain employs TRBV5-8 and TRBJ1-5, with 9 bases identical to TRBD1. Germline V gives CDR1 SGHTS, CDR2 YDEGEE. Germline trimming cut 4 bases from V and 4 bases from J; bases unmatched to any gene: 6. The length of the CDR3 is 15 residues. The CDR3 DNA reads TGTGCCAGCAGCCAGGGGACAGGGCCAAATCAGCCCCAGCATTTT. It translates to CASSQGTGPNQPQHF. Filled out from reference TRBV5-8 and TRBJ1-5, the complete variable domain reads EAGVTQSPTHLIKTRGQQATLRCSPISGHTSVYWYQQALGLGLQFLLWYDEGEERNRGNFPPRFSGRQFPNYSSELNVNALELEDSALYLCASSQGTGPNQPQHFGDGTRLSIL.

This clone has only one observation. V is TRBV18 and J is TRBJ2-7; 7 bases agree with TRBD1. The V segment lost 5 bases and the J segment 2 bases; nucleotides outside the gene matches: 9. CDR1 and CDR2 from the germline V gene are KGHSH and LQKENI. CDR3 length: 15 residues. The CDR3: CASSKLDRQAYEQYF. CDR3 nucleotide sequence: TGTGCCAGCTCAAAATTGGACAGGCAAGCCTACGAGCAGTACTTC.

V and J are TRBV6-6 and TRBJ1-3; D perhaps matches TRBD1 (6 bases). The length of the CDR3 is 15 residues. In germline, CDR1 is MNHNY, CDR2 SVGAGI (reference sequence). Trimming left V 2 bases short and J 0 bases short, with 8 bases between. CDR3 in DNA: TGTGCCAGCAGTTACGACAGGAGCTCTGGAAACACCATATATTTT. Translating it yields CASSYDRSSGNTIYF.

The CDR3 reads CASSTLGQGAAETQYF. CDR3 nucleotides: TGCGCCAGCAGCACGCTCGGACAGGGGGCGGCGGAGACCCAGTACTTC. The J gene is TRBJ2-5, the V gene TRBV5-1; 11 bases match TRBD1. This CDR3 region has 16 residues. Trimming cost V 4 bases and J 5 bases; bases outside gene matches: 10. Germline V CDR1 and CDR2: SGHRS, YFSETQ.

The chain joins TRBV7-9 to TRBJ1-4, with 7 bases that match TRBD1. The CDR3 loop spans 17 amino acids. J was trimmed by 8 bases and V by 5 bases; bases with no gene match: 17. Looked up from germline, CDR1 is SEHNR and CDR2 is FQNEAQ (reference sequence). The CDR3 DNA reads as TGTGCCAGCAGCCCCCGACGCAGGGGGAATAAGGAGGAAAAACTGTTTTTT. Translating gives CASSPRRRGNKEEKLFF.

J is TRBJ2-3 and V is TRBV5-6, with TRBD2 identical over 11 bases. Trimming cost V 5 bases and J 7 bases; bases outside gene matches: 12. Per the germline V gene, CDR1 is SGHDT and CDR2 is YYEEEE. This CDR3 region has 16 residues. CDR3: CASRPEVAGGMHTQYF. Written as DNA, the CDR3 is TGTGCCAGCAGGCCCGAGGTAGCGGGAGGGATGCATACGCAGTATTTT.

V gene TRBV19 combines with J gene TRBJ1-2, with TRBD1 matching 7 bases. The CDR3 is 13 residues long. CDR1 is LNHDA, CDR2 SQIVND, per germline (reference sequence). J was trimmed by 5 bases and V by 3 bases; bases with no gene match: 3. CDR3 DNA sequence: TGTGCCAGTAGTATTGACAGGGAATATGGCTACACCTTC. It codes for CASSIDREYGYTF.

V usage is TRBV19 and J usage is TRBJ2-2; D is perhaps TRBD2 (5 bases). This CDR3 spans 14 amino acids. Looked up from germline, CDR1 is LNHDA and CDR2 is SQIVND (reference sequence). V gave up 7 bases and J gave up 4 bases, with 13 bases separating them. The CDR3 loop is CASMAGLGTGELFF. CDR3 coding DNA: TGTGCCAGTATGGCGGGCCTAGGCACCGGGGAGCTGTTTTTT.

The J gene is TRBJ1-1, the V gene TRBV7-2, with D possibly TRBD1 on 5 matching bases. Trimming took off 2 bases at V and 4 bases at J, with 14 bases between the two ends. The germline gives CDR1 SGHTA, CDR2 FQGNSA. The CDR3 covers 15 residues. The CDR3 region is CASSLFGGHGTEAFF. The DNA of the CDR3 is TGTGCCAGCAGCTTATTCGGGGGTCACGGCACTGAAGCTTTCTTT.

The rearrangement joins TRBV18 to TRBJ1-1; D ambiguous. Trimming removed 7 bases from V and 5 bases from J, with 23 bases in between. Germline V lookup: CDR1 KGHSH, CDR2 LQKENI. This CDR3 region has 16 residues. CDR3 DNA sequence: TGTGCCAGCTGCCGGGAAGGGTGGGTTGTGTGGACTGAAGCTTTCTTT. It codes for CASCREGWVVWTEAFF.

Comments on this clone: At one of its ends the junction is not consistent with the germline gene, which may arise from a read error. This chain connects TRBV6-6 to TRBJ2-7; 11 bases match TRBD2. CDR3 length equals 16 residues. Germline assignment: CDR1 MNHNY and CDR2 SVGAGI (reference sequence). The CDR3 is CASSYLGTSGYYEQHF. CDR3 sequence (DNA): TGTGCCAGCAGTTATCTCGGGACTAGCGGTTACTACGAGCAGCACTTC.

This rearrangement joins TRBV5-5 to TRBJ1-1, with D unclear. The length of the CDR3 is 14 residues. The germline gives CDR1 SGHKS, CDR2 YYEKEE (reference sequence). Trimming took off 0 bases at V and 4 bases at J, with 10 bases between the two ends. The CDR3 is CASSLVPRFTEAFF. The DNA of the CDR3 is TGTGCCAGCAGCTTGGTTCCCAGGTTCACTGAAGCTTTCTTT.

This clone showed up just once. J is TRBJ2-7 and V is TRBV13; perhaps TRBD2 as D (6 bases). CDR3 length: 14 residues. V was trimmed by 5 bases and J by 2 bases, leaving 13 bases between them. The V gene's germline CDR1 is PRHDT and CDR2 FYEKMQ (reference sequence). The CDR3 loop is CASSPGTSAYEQYF. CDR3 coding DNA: TGTGCCAGCAGCCCTGGGACTTCCGCCTACGAGCAGTACTTC.

CDR3 nucleotide sequence: TGTGCCAGCAGCTTACAGGGGCCCAAGGGCCCTTCACACTATGGCTACACCTTC. Translated: CASSLQGPKGPSHYGYTF. The J gene is TRBJ1-2, the V gene TRBV28; 7 bases match TRBD1. V shed 6 bases and J 3 bases; nucleotides not matched to a gene: 19. The CDR3 runs to 18 residues. CDR1 is MDHEN and CDR2 is SYDVKM in the germline V gene.

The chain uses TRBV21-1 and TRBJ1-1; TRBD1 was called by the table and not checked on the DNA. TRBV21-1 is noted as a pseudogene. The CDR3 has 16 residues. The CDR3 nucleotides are TGTGCCAGCAGCACCCGGTTCGACAGCTGGGACACTGAAGCTTTCTTT. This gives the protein CASSTRFDSWDTEAFF.

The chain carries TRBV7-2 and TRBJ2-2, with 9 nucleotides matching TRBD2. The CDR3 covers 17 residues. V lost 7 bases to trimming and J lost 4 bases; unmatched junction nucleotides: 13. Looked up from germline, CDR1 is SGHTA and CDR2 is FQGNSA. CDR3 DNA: TGTGCCAGCACCAGGACTAGCGAAGAAGTGGGCACCGGGGAGCTGTTTTTT. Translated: CASTRTSEEVGTGELFF.

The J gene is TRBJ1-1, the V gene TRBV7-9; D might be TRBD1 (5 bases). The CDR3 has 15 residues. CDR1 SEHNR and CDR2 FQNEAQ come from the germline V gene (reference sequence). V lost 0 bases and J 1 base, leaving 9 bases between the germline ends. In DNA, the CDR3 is TGTGCCAGCAGCTTAGCGCTGGGGGGGAACACTGAAGCTTTCTTT. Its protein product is CASSLALGGNTEAFF.

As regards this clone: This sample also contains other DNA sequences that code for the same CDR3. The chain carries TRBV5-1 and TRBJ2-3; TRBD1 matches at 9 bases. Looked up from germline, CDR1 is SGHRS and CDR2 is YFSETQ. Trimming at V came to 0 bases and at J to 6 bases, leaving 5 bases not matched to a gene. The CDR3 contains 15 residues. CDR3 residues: CASSLAQGAGDTQYF. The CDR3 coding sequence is TGCGCCAGCAGCTTGGCACAGGGGGCGGGGGATACGCAGTATTTT. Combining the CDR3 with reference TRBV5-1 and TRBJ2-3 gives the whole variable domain KAGVTQTPRYLIKTRGQQVTLSCSPISGHRSVSWYQQTPGQGLQFLFEYFSETQRNKGNFPGRFSGRQFSNSRSEMNVSTLELGDSALYLCASSLAQGAGDTQYFGPGTRLTVL.

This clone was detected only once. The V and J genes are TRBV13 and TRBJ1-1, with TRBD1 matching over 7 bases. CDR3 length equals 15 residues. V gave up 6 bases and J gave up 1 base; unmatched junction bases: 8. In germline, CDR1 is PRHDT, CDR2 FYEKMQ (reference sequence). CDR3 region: CASRLSRQGNTEAFF. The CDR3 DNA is TGTGCCAGCAGGCTAAGCAGACAGGGGAACACTGAAGCTTTCTTT.

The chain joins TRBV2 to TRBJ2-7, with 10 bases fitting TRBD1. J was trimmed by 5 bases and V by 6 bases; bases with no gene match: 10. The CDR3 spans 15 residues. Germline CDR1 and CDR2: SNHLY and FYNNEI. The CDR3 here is CASSRPGQGFNEQYF. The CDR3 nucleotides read TGTGCCAGCAGCAGACCGGGACAGGGGTTCAACGAGCAGTACTTC.

This CDR3 reads CASSLPNVDGYTF. CDR3 nucleotide sequence: TGTGCCAGCAGTCTACCCAATGTAGATGGCTACACCTTC. V usage is TRBV7-2 and J usage is TRBJ1-2; the D is unclear. Germline CDR1 and CDR2: SGHTA and FQGNSA. Trimming removed 6 bases from V and 6 bases from J, with 14 bases in between. The CDR3 is 13 residues long.

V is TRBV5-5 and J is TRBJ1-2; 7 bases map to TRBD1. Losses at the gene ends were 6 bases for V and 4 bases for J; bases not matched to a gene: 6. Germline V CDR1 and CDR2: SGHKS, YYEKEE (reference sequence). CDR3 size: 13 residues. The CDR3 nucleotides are TGTGCCAGCACCGGACAGGACCCCTATGGCTACACCTTC. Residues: CASTGQDPYGYTF.

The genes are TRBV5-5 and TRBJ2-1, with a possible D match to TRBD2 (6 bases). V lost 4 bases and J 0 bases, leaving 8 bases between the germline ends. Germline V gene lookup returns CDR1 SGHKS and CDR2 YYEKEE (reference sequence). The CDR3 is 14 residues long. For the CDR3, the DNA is TGTGCCAGCAGCCGAGCGGGCTCCTACAATGAGCAGTTCTTC. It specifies CASSRAGSYNEQFF.